The entry below describes one TCR beta chain. The sample holds a few counts of this clone. The antigen it binds to is not known. No much larger clone exists at a distance of one base, and base qualities are not known. TCRbeta CDR3 regions were amplified from genomic DNA using the immunoSEQ Assay, a bias-controlled multiplex PCR. The original pipeline was this. The number of nucleated cells in each sample was estimated from the amplification of reference gene primers within the assay. Sequence reads were collapsed and filtered to measure the absolute abundance of every unique TCRbeta CDR3 rearrangement. For each sample, productive Simpson clonality was calculated by taking the square root of Simpson's diversity index across productive rearrangements. Imported from immuneACCESS, the table was reduced by TCRdb to in-frame sequences with V and J called. These copies leave out some clones; in studies compared against another copy, an unresolved V gene accounts for under half, and the cause of the remainder is not known. V, J and clone size are those of that table, while D and trimming were read from the DNA. For this sample the table gives roughly 190,000 clones, of which 88% were detected only once. Jointly, the top ten make up 6% of the sample.

This sample was taken from a study of blood T cell repertoires in COVID-19 (dated by TCRdb to 2020 to 2021). For context, the study as a whole: The collaborator samples originated in the United States, Italy and Spain and spanned the acute and convalescent phases of COVID-19. The prospective study material was composed of cDNA or gDNA derived from T cells, B-cell-depleted T cells, or PBMCs. Deeply sampled blood TCRbeta repertoires from subjects exposed to, actively infected with, or recovered from COVID-19 were included in the dataset. A freely available public database, intended as a resource for researchers studying the immune response to SARS-CoV-2, is where the repertoires were released. The samples were drawn from the first 160 participants of the ongoing ImmuneRACE study and from 950 to 1,500 subjects provided by 6 global collaborators. The sample metadata nearly always contained a de-identified subject ID, COVID-19 status, age in years and sex. Where available, HLA class I and class II types were obtained from metadata supplied by the sample provider rather than from assay-based typing.

Broader findings and caveats from the paper: The quantity of clinical and demographic metadata differed by source and by participant and was supplied without curation.

The collaborating institutions used their own protocols to collect whole blood in K2EDTA tubes. Collaborator samples were shipped for TCRbeta analysis as frozen whole blood, isolated PBMCs, or DNA extracted from either sample type. Specimen: peripheral blood. This clonotype originated in a man in his forties with active or convalescent COVID-19.

Here the CDR3 is given as CASSPGGQISPLHF. In nucleotides, the sequence is TGTGCCAGCTCACCCGGGGGTCAGATTTCACCCCTCCACTTT. In this chain, TRBV18 is recombined with TRBJ1-6; tentative D gene TRBD1, with 5 bases matching. The trim is 3 bases for V and 9 bases for J, with a gap of 12 bases between the germline ends. The CDR3 numbers 14 residues from cysteine through phenylalanine. Only CDR3 DNA is held: 42 bases, read in frame from base 1. According to the germline V gene, CDR1 reads KGHSH and CDR2 reads LQKENI.